This T cell receptor beta chain was found in a study of glioma-infiltrating T cells. Amplification of TCR alpha and beta CDR3 regions from RNA used iRepertoire nested multiplex PCR. TCRdb re-analysed the multiplex PCR reads in MiXCR, keeping a single row per CDR3 protein. This sample has under 200,000 distinct CDR3 sequences; around 40% occur once, and the top ten carry around 5.2%. This clonotype was counted ten times or more. V dropped 6 bases and J dropped 4; count of bases not matched to a gene: 20. CDR1 is DFQATT, CDR2 SNEGSKA, per germline (reference sequence). There are 17 residues in the CDR3.

The receptor comes from a human donor with low-grade glioma or glioblastoma, undergoing nonglioma brain surgery, or in good health (not recorded which). Sequenced input: glioma tissue, nonneoplastic brain tissue, or PBMCs (not recorded which). This chain links TRBV20-1 with TRBJ1-1; 7 bases agree with TRBD1. Written as DNA, the CDR3 is TGCAGTGCCCATCCCCGGACAGGTCGGAGGATCGGCACTGAAGCTTTCTTT. Its translation is CSAHPRTGRRIGTEAFF.